Included here is one T cell receptor (beta chain) sequence, with context. The antigen is undetermined. The germline V gene encodes CDR1 SGHTA and CDR2 FQGNSA. This CDR3 region has 15 residues. Trimming at V came to 3 bases and at J to 4 bases, leaving 4 bases not matched to a gene. The time point is: cycle 4 day 1 (C4D1), after more than five weeks of nivolumab. Relapse was seen in all patients after autologous stem cell transplantation, and brentuximab vedotin exposure was variable. The data are from a study of PD-1 blockade in classical Hodgkin lymphoma. Study information: Every 2 weeks, patients had 3 mg/kg nivolumab intravenously. Study observations and caveats: At C4D1, TCR diversity had climbed significantly for CD4+ cells, though not for CD8+ cells. Healthy donors reportedly exceeded newly diagnosed patients in baseline TCR diversity.

The protocol was immunoSEQ multiplex PCR, while the TCRdb copy is restricted to in-frame clones and leaves out a portion. The sample lists about 93,000 clones; roughly 73% were seen once. The receptor was derived from a human donor with classical Hodgkin lymphoma. The specimen comprised peripheral blood mononuclear cells (PBMCs), sampled before the fourth cycle of nivolumab. The chain couples TRBV7-2 to TRBJ2-5; 11 nucleotides align to TRBD1. Written as DNA, the CDR3 is TGTGCCAGCAGCTTCCGGACAGGGGGCACAGAGACCCAGTACTTC. The encoded protein is CASSFRTGGTETQYF. The full variable domain, its missing parts supplied by reference TRBV7-2 and TRBJ2-5, is GAGVSQSPSNKVTEKGKDVELRCDPISGHTALYWYRQSLGQGLEFLIYFQGNSAPDKSGLPSDRFSAERTGGSVSTLTIQRTQQEDSAVYLCASSFRTGGTETQYFGPGTRLLVL.